A single sample gave rise to the 18 T cell receptor beta chains below, sequenced in a study of blood T cell repertoires in COVID-19. The data were produced by immunoSEQ multiplex PCR, yet TCRdb's version contains in-frame clones alone and is incomplete. Of under 200,000 clones in the sample, 70% to 90% were seen once. Sequenced material: peripheral blood. The receptors were gathered from a man aged 60 to 75 with active or convalescent COVID-19.

The gene calls are TRBV28 and TRBJ1-5; no firm D call. There are 14 residues in the CDR3. From germline, CDR1 is MDHEN and CDR2 SYDVKM. The ends were cut back, 4 bases at V and 2 bases at J, with 9 bases in the middle. CDR3 DNA sequence: TGTGCCAGCAGTTCCGGGTTCCGCAATCAGCCCCAGCATTTT. Its protein is CASSSGFRNQPQHF.

The chain joins TRBV3-1 (or the pseudogene TRBV3-2) to TRBJ2-5; unclear D gene. The germline gives CDR1 LGHDT, CDR2 YNNKEL (reference sequence). The CDR3 sequence is 12 residues long. Trimming left V 1 base short and J 4 bases short, with 4 bases between. CDR3 residues: CASSQGLETQYF. In DNA form, the CDR3 reads TGTGCCAGCAGCCAAGGACTAGAGACCCAGTACTTC.

The rearrangement uses TRBV2 and TRBJ1-2, with 7 positions matching TRBD1. The CDR3 covers 14 residues. With 5 bases clipped from V and 4 bases from J, the junction kept 7 bases outside the gene matches. The V gene's germline CDR1 is SNHLY and CDR2 FYNNEI. CDR3 DNA: TGTGCCAGCAGTAAGGACAGGCCTCCCTATGGCTACACCTTC. Translating gives CASSKDRPPYGYTF.

V and J are TRBV5-5 and TRBJ1-5; 9 bases are a match to TRBD1. V lost 3 bases to trimming and J lost 7 bases; unmatched junction nucleotides: 11. The CDR3 is 16 residues long. Germline CDR1 and CDR2: SGHKS and YYEKEE (reference sequence). CDR3 region: CASSSLIRTGEQPQHF. In DNA, the CDR3 is TGTGCCAGCAGCTCCCTAATCCGGACAGGGGAACAGCCCCAGCATTTT.

The chain carries TRBV4-1 and TRBJ1-2; 8 bases are shared with TRBD1. The CDR3 contains 14 residues. The germline V gene encodes CDR1 MGHRA and CDR2 YSYEKL. V lost 0 bases and J lost 4; bases outside the gene matches: 1. The CDR3 coding sequence is TGCGCCAGCAGCCAAGATGGACAGGGCTATGGCTACACCTTC. Protein sequence: CASSQDGQGYGYTF.

This sequence joins TRBV30 and TRBJ2-1, with D possibly being TRBD2 (6 bases). The germline V gene has CDR1 GTSNPN and CDR2 SVGIG (reference sequence). The CDR3 totals 16 residues. V was trimmed by 0 bases and J by 7 bases, leaving 19 bases between them. The CDR3 region has the DNA TGTGCCTGGAGTGTGGTTCGGCGGGGTGTTAAGAATGAGCAGTTCTTC. Protein sequence: CAWSVVRRGVKNEQFF.

The chain is built from TRBV9 and TRBJ2-2; D perhaps matches TRBD2 (6 bases). The CDR3 sequence is 20 residues long. V was trimmed by 1 base and J by 3 bases, leaving 25 bases between them. Germline-derived CDR1 and CDR2 are SGDLS and YYNGEE. Here the CDR3 reads CASSVIGVGGEQADTGELFF. CDR3 nucleotide sequence: TGTGCCAGCAGCGTAATTGGGGTCGGAGGGGAACAGGCGGACACCGGGGAGCTGTTTTTT.

The sample holds a few counts of this clone. The chain recombines TRBV7-2 with TRBJ2-7, with D possibly being TRBD2 (5 bases). V was clipped by 1 base and J by 0 bases, with 10 bases between them. Germline values: CDR1 SGHTA, CDR2 FQGNSA. CDR3 length equals 15 residues. CDR3 sequence: CASSLDSSFSYEQYF. The CDR3 DNA is TGTGCCAGCAGCTTAGATTCTAGCTTCTCCTACGAGCAGTACTTC.

The count of this clone is one. The rearrangement links TRBV7-9 to TRBJ2-5, with D tentatively TRBD1 (5 bases). Germline values: CDR1 SEHNR, CDR2 FQNEAQ (reference sequence). The CDR3 runs 15 residues. V was clipped by 1 base and J by 1 base, with 10 bases between them. The CDR3 here is CASSLGGHFQETQYF. Written as DNA, the CDR3 is TGTGCCAGCAGCTTAGGAGGACACTTCCAAGAGACCCAGTACTTC.

The chain uses TRBV7-2 and TRBJ1-6; 8 nucleotides match TRBD1. The CDR3 contains 15 residues. The V and J ends lost 0 bases and 7 bases, in that order; junction bases with no gene match: 2. The germline V gene has CDR1 SGHTA and CDR2 FQGNSA. DNA of the CDR3: TGTGCCAGCAGCTTAGCGTCAGGGGGCAATTCACCCCTCCACTTT. As protein: CASSLASGGNSPLHF.

CDR3 residues: CASRQGADRAYEQYF. In DNA form, the CDR3 reads TGTGCCAGCAGGCAGGGCGCCGACAGGGCCTACGAGCAGTACTTC. This chain uses TRBV6-5 with TRBJ2-7, with TRBD1 matching 7 bases. CDR3 length equals 15 residues. Germline V CDR1 and CDR2: MNHEY, SVGAGI. The ends lost 6 bases at V and 2 bases at J; junction bases unmatched: 10.

This clone was recorded only once. The chain recombines TRBV4-1 with TRBJ1-1; 10 bases are shared with TRBD1. The CDR3 runs 18 residues. V lost 2 bases to trimming and J lost 5 bases; unmatched junction nucleotides: 14. Germline V gene lookup returns CDR1 MGHRA and CDR2 YSYEKL. The CDR3: CASSQPGQGTPLGTEAFF. The CDR3 DNA sequence: TGCGCCAGCAGCCAACCGGGACAGGGGACCCCTCTGGGGACTGAAGCTTTCTTT.

This chain joins TRBV5-1 and TRBJ2-1, with D perhaps TRBD2 (5 bases). V lost 4 bases and J 6 bases, leaving 20 bases between the germline ends. CDR3 size: 16 residues. Looked up from germline, CDR1 is SGHRS and CDR2 is YFSETQ. The CDR3 region is CASSPESHPRGNEQFF. CDR3 nucleotide sequence: TGCGCCAGCAGCCCCGAAAGTCACCCCCGGGGCAATGAGCAGTTCTTC.

V is TRBV25-1 and J is TRBJ1-2; no firm D call. V was trimmed by 2 bases and J by 5 bases, leaving 6 bases between them. Germline assignment: CDR1 MGHDK and CDR2 SYGVNS. The CDR3 is made up of 12 amino acids. The CDR3 bases are TGTGCCAGCAGTGAACGAGAGTATGGCTACACCTTC. Encoded protein: CASSEREYGYTF.

The chain has TRBV7-9 and TRBJ1-6; TRBD1 aligns across 10 bases. The CDR3 has 14 residues. Germline V gene lookup returns CDR1 SEHNR and CDR2 FQNEAQ (reference sequence). J gave up 12 bases and V 3 bases, and 5 bases lay outside the gene matches. The CDR3 region has the DNA TGTGCCAGCAGCTTCGGGACAGGGGAAGGACCCCTCCACTTT. Translated: CASSFGTGEGPLHF.

The CDR3 coding sequence is TGTGCCAGCTCACCGACGGGGGGCGGCACTGAAGCTTTCTTT. Its translation: CASSPTGGGTEAFF. This rearrangement joins TRBV18 to TRBJ1-1, with D maybe TRBD1 (6 bases). Germline V gene data show CDR1 as KGHSH and CDR2 as LQKENI. The CDR3 consists of 14 residues. Between the trimmed V and J ends, which lost 3 bases and 4 bases, there was a span of 12 bases.

The J gene is TRBJ1-6, the V gene TRBV4-1; 10 bases match TRBD1. The germline gives CDR1 MGHRA, CDR2 YSYEKL. With 6 bases clipped from V and 10 bases from J, the junction kept 6 bases outside the gene matches. The CDR3 has 14 amino acids. The CDR3 DNA is TGCGCCAGCAGGACAGGGGGCGACCGGTCACCCCTCCACTTT. As protein: CASRTGGDRSPLHF.

The chain carries TRBV9 and TRBJ2-1; TRBD2 is a possible D gene (5 bases). V was trimmed by 0 bases and J by 3 bases, leaving 10 bases between them. From germline, CDR1 is SGDLS and CDR2 YYNGEE. The CDR3 extends over 15 amino acids. The CDR3, as DNA: TGTGCCAGCAGCGTAGGTCGGGGATTCTACAATGAGCAGTTCTTC. Encoded protein: CASSVGRGFYNEQFF. Based on the CDR3 plus reference TRBV9 and TRBJ2-1, the full variable domain is DSGVTQTPKHLITATGQRVTLRCSPRSGDLSVYWYQQSLDQGLQFLIQYYNGEERAKGNILERFSAQQFPDLHSELNLSSLELGDSALYFCASSVGRGFYNEQFFGPGTRLTVL.